This T cell receptor (beta chain) appears in the sequencing data of a study of neurological immune-mediated disorders. Study-wide background: Of approximately 34 multiple sclerosis patients, some 30 were relapsing-remitting and 3 secondary progressive.

The team produced cDNA through 5'RACE using 10-nucleotide random UMIs. From the 5' RACE reads, TCRdb called clonotypes with MiXCR, one entry per CDR3 protein. The table shows 90,000 to 150,000 distinct CDR3 sequences, with around 3% occurring only once. Germline values: CDR1 SQVTM, CDR2 ANQGSEA. V gave up 4 bases and J gave up 8 bases, with 14 bases separating them. The CDR3 runs to 12 residues. Ten or more counts support this clonotype. Its antigen remains unknown. A much larger clonotype is one base distant, so this may be a read error. Given the absence of the conserved phenylalanine or tryptophan at the CDR3 end, a read error is likely. Findings and caveats of the study: Levels of TCR clonal expansion peaked in HTLV-1-associated myelopathy and reached their lowest in multiple sclerosis, under those of healthy controls. Phylogenetic analysis grouped 18 of 34 multiple sclerosis patients' repertoires together, suggesting a possible repertoire signature.

This rearrangement joins TRBV29-1 to TRBJ1-2, with no clear D. The sequencing input was PBMCs. The sequence derives from a woman in her thirties with multiple sclerosis. This CDR3 is CSVGAAGEGYTC. In DNA, the CDR3 is TGCAGCGTTGGGGCGGCAGGAGAAGGCTACACCTGC.